Listed below are T cell receptor beta chains from one sample, sequenced in a study of shared clonotypes between healthy human individuals. The repertoire was sequenced with immunoSEQ multiplex PCR; TCRdb's copy has only in-frame clones and lacks some. The table lists 2,500,000 or so clones, roughly 90% of them singletons, with around 0.38% in the top ten. Sequenced sample: naive CD4+ T cells from PBMCs. The receptor set was obtained from a man between 18 and 35 years old in good health. Some clones in this sample may be carry-over from other donors' samples. Each CDR3 is given with its conserved first and last residue. Each record gives: D gene, clone size, V gene, J gene, CDR3 protein, CDR3 DNA. D genes are given only for firm matches. Clone size, where shown, is once, few, many, or a class for clones that have expanded.

d_gene: TRBD1; abundance: .; v_gene: TRBV15; j_gene: TRBJ2-7; CDR3aa: CATSNRQGHYEQYF; CDR3nt: TGTGCCACCAGCAACAGACAGGGCCACTACGAGCAGTACTTC
d_gene: .; abundance: .; v_gene: TRBV6-1; j_gene: TRBJ1-2; CDR3aa: CASRGTADGEGYTF; CDR3nt: TGTGCCAGCAGGGGGACGGCCGATGGGGAGGGCTACACCTTC
d_gene: TRBD2; abundance: .; v_gene: TRBV11-2; j_gene: TRBJ2-2; CDR3aa: CASSLRAGIAGELFF; CDR3nt: TGTGCCAGCAGCTTGAGAGCGGGAATCGCCGGGGAGCTGTTTTTT
d_gene: TRBD1; abundance: .; v_gene: TRBV27; j_gene: TRBJ2-4; CDR3aa: CASSRGTGGVKDIQYF; CDR3nt: TGTGCCAGCAGTAGGGGGACAGGGGGGGTCAAGGACATTCAGTACTTC
d_gene: TRBD2; abundance: .; v_gene: TRBV28; j_gene: TRBJ2-1; CDR3aa: CASKTSGRGEFF; CDR3nt: TGTGCCAGCAAGACTAGCGGGAGAGGGGAGTTCTTC
d_gene: .; abundance: .; v_gene: TRBV11-2; j_gene: TRBJ2-7; CDR3aa: CASSPDESYEQYF; CDR3nt: TGTGCCAGCAGCCCGGACGAGTCCTACGAGCAGTACTTC
d_gene: TRBD2; abundance: .; v_gene: TRBV4-1; j_gene: TRBJ2-3; CDR3aa: CASSLGTSGRRSTDTQYF; CDR3nt: TGCGCCAGCAGCCTTGGGACTAGCGGGAGGAGGAGCACAGATACGCAGTATTTT
d_gene: TRBD1; abundance: .; v_gene: TRBV27; j_gene: TRBJ2-2; CDR3aa: CASRGLDRETGELFF; CDR3nt: TGTGCCAGCAGGGGGTTGGACAGGGAAACCGGGGAGCTGTTTTTT
d_gene: .; abundance: .; v_gene: TRBV27; j_gene: TRBJ2-2; CDR3aa: CASSRRRGRSEKVRGELFF; CDR3nt: TGTGCCAGCAGTCGCAGGAGGGGGCGGTCAGAGAAGGTGCGTGGGGAGCTGTTTTTT
d_gene: .; abundance: once; v_gene: TRBV30; j_gene: TRBJ1-2; CDR3aa: CAWNPQGPYGYTF; CDR3nt: TGTGCCTGGAACCCACAGGGACCCTATGGCTACACCTTC
d_gene: .; abundance: .; v_gene: TRBV11-2; j_gene: TRBJ2-1; CDR3aa: CATLGPYNEQFF; CDR3nt: TGTGCCACGCTGGGCCCCTACAATGAGCAGTTCTTC
d_gene: .; abundance: .; v_gene: TRBV7-9; j_gene: TRBJ1-3; CDR3aa: CASSYRGAGNTIYF; CDR3nt: TGTGCCAGCAGCTACCGAGGGGCTGGAAACACCATATATTTT
d_gene: .; abundance: .; v_gene: TRBV28; j_gene: TRBJ2-7; CDR3aa: CASSLAGTVPYEQYF; CDR3nt: TGTGCCAGCAGTTTGGCGGGGACGGTCCCCTACGAGCAGTACTTC
d_gene: TRBD1; abundance: .; v_gene: TRBV11-3; j_gene: TRBJ2-3; CDR3aa: CASSLGQGATDTQYF; CDR3nt: TGTGCCAGCAGCTTAGGCCAGGGGGCAACAGATACGCAGTATTTT
d_gene: .; abundance: .; v_gene: TRBV19; j_gene: TRBJ1-4; CDR3aa: CASSSGKRKNEKLFF; CDR3nt: TGTGCCAGTAGTAGTGGGAAACGGAAGAATGAAAAACTGTTTTTT
d_gene: TRBD1; abundance: .; v_gene: TRBV10-3; j_gene: TRBJ1-1; CDR3aa: CAISEGGSAFF; CDR3nt: TGTGCCATCAGTGAAGGGGGCTCGGCTTTCTTT
d_gene: TRBD2; abundance: .; v_gene: TRBV9; j_gene: TRBJ2-1; CDR3aa: CASSVSSGTYNEQFF; CDR3nt: TGTGCCAGCAGCGTATCTAGCGGGACCTACAATGAGCAGTTCTTC